Below are 8 T cell receptor beta chains sequenced from a single sample in a study of cytomegalovirus exposure and HLA in healthy donors. Use of 60 Vbeta and 13 Jbeta primers characterized the PCR. The repertoire was sequenced with immunoSEQ multiplex PCR; TCRdb's copy has only in-frame clones and lacks some. The table lists 130,000 to 150,000 clones, about 72% of them singletons. What was sequenced was PBMCs. Receptors were obtained from a man in his 60s in good health and CMV-seronegative.

The V call is TRBV7-9, the J call TRBJ1-2; TRBD1 matches 12 bases. This CDR3 is 15 amino acids long. V trimming: 5 bases; J trimming: 6 bases; junction bases outside the gene matches: 7. CDR1 and CDR2 from the germline V gene are SEHNR and FQNEAQ (reference sequence). CDR3: CASSLGQGAVDGYTF. The CDR3 nucleotides are TGTGCCAGCAGCCTGGGACAGGGGGCCGTAGATGGCTACACCTTC.

The CDR3, as DNA: TGTGCCAGCAGCTTAGCGGGCGGGAGGGTCTACAATGAGCAGTTCTTC. It codes for CASSLAGGRVYNEQFF. The rearrangement links TRBV7-8 to TRBJ2-1, with 9 bases aligning to TRBD2. The junction had 3 bases not matched to a gene; V was cut back by 0 bases and J by 3 bases. Germline V gene lookup returns CDR1 SGHVS and CDR2 FQNEAQ. The CDR3 extends over 16 amino acids.

This chain uses TRBV6-1 with TRBJ1-2; perhaps TRBD1 as D (5 bases). Germline CDR1 reads MNHNS; CDR2 reads SASEGT. V lost 6 bases and J lost 4, with 6 bases in between. CDR3 length: 11 amino acids. The CDR3 nucleotides read TGTGCCAGCAGGGACACCTATGGCTACACCTTC. Translating gives CASRDTYGYTF.

V is TRBV4-3 and J is TRBJ2-2, with a possible D match to TRBD1 (6 bases). Germline V gene sequence: CDR1 LGHNA, CDR2 YSLEER. CDR3 length equals 17 residues. V was clipped by 0 bases and J by 1 base, with 12 bases between them. CDR3 loop: CASSQETRGENTGELFF. CDR3 DNA: TGCGCCAGCAGCCAAGAGACCAGGGGCGAGAACACCGGGGAGCTGTTTTTT.

The gene calls are TRBV6-5 and TRBJ2-2; D is unclear. The CDR3 has 13 residues. V lost 0 bases and J lost 7, with 6 bases in between. From germline, CDR1 is MNHEY and CDR2 SVGAGI. The CDR3 coding sequence is TGTGCCAGCAGTTACTCTCGTATCGGGGAGCTGTTTTTT. Translation gives CASSYSRIGELFF.

This clone came up a few times. The chain combines TRBV4-2 with TRBJ1-4, with 10 bases that match TRBD1. The CDR3 loop spans 16 amino acids. The germline CDR1 and CDR2 sequences are LGHNA and YNFKEQ. J gave up 4 bases and V 4 bases, and 6 bases lay outside the gene matches. This chain's CDR3 is CASSRRTGGFNEKLFF. CDR3 in DNA: TGTGCCAGCAGCCGACGGACAGGGGGATTTAATGAAAAACTGTTTTTT.

The sample holds a few counts of this clone. V usage is TRBV5-1 and J usage is TRBJ1-1, with D maybe TRBD1 (6 bases). V lost 0 bases and J lost 6, with 18 bases in between. The CDR3 length is 16 residues. Germline V gives CDR1 SGHRS, CDR2 YFSETQ. The CDR3 loop reads CASSLAGQKQGAEAFF. The CDR3, as DNA: TGCGCCAGCAGCTTGGCTGGCCAGAAACAGGGAGCTGAAGCTTTCTTT.

A single count supports this clone. This chain uses TRBV6-4 with TRBJ1-4, with D perhaps matching TRBD1 (6 bases). CDR3 length: 15 residues. Germline assignment: CDR1 MRHNA and CDR2 SNTAGT. V was clipped by 10 bases and J by 4 bases, with 19 bases between them. CDR3 in amino acids: CATKVSGALNEKLFF. CDR3 nucleotide sequence: TGTGCCACCAAGGTTTCAGGGGCCCTTAATGAAAAACTGTTTTTT.